This T cell receptor (beta chain) came from a study of blood T cell repertoires in COVID-19. As for the study in general: Researchers got acute and convalescent COVID-19 samples from the United States, Italy and Spain. Sample material is recorded as cDNA or gDNA derived from T cells, B-cell-depleted T cells, or PBMCs.

Methods used by the authors: The authors estimated nucleated cell counts from reference gene primer amplification. Assay used: immunoSEQ multiplex PCR; TCRdb lists only in-frame clones, some missing. Clone size and the V and J calls come from that table; the DNA yielded D and trimming. Of approximately 260,000 clones listed, roughly 82% are singletons. This clonotype originated in a woman older than 75 with active or convalescent COVID-19. The sequenced sample was peripheral blood.

CDR3 sequence (DNA): TGTGCCAGCAGCTTGGGGGAGGTAAACATTCAGTACTTC. This codes for CASSLGEVNIQYF. The chain links TRBV5-4 to TRBJ2-4, with D perhaps TRBD2 (6 bases). The germline V and J ends were trimmed by 0 bases and 6 bases, with 7 bases remaining between them. The germline gives CDR1 SGHNT, CDR2 YYREEE (reference sequence). The CDR3 contains 13 residues. The entire variable domain, with the rest obtained from reference TRBV5-4 and TRBJ2-4, is as follows: ETGVTQSPTHLIKTRGQQVTLRCSSQSGHNTVSWYQQALGQGPQFIFQYYREEENGRGNFPPRFSGLQFPNYSSELNVNALELDDSALYLCASSLGEVNIQYFGAGTRLSVL.